The rows below give T cell receptor beta chains drawn from one sample of a study of early T cells in non-severe SARS-CoV-2 infection. TCRdb re-called the 5' RACE reads through MiXCR, storing one row per CDR3 protein. In the table there are approximately 71,000 distinct CDR3 sequences, approximately 10% of which are singletons. Material: whole blood. These receptor sequences come from an adult who was a healthcare worker with PCR-confirmed SARS-CoV-2 infection or an uninfected control (not recorded which). The CDR3 runs from the conserved cysteine through the conserved F or W. The order of the fields is clone size, J gene, V gene, D gene, CDR3 protein, CDR3 DNA. D genes are given only for firm matches. The size of a clone is reported for some rows only, either as once, few or many, or as a class for expanded clones.

clone_size: many; j_call: TRBJ1-5; v_call: TRBV7-8; d_call: .; cdr3_aa: CASSLVASDQPQHF; cdr3_nt: TGTGCCAGCAGCTTAGTGGCGTCTGATCAGCCCCAGCATTTT
clone_size: .; j_call: TRBJ1-5; v_call: TRBV19; d_call: TRBD1; cdr3_aa: CASSIGGGQGSQPQHF; cdr3_nt: TGTGCCAGTAGTATAGGAGGGGGACAGGGGAGTCAGCCCCAGCATTTT
clone_size: .; j_call: TRBJ2-1; v_call: TRBV5-1; d_call: TRBD2; cdr3_aa: CASQTDPGGPNEQFF; cdr3_nt: TGCGCCAGCCAAACCGACCCGGGAGGACCCAATGAGCAGTTCTTC
clone_size: .; j_call: TRBJ2-3; v_call: TRBV20-1; d_call: TRBD2; cdr3_aa: CSARLAGASDTQYF; cdr3_nt: TGCAGTGCACGACTAGCGGGGGCATCAGATACGCAGTATTTT
clone_size: few; j_call: TRBJ2-3; v_call: TRBV29-1; d_call: .; cdr3_aa: CSVEDRLNTQYF; cdr3_nt: TGCAGCGTTGAAGATAGACTAAATACGCAGTATTTT
clone_size: .; j_call: TRBJ2-1; v_call: TRBV9; d_call: .; cdr3_aa: CASSGDFNEQFF; cdr3_nt: TGTGCCAGCAGCGGGGACTTCAATGAGCAGTTCTTC
clone_size: .; j_call: TRBJ2-2; v_call: TRBV27; d_call: TRBD1; cdr3_aa: CASSFQSGTGMFANTGELFF; cdr3_nt: TGTGCCAGCAGTTTTCAGTCTGGGACAGGGATGTTCGCGAACACCGGGGAGCTGTTTTTT
clone_size: few; j_call: TRBJ2-2; v_call: TRBV5-5; d_call: TRBD2; cdr3_aa: CASSSALAPNTGELFF; cdr3_nt: TGTGCCAGCAGCTCGGCACTAGCGCCTAACACCGGGGAGCTGTTTTTT
clone_size: .; j_call: TRBJ1-2; v_call: TRBV7-2; d_call: .; cdr3_aa: CASSPADMAGYTF; cdr3_nt: TGTGCCAGCAGCCCCGCGGACATGGCTGGCTACACCTTC
clone_size: few; j_call: TRBJ2-7; v_call: TRBV20-1; d_call: TRBD2; cdr3_aa: CSARSLAGEPYEQYF; cdr3_nt: TGCAGTGCTAGATCCCTAGCGGGAGAACCCTACGAGCAGTACTTC
clone_size: many; j_call: TRBJ1-5; v_call: TRBV7-9; d_call: .; cdr3_aa: CASSLDGRPQHF; cdr3_nt: TGTGCCAGCAGCTTAGATGGGCGGCCCCAGCATTTT
clone_size: .; j_call: TRBJ1-2; v_call: TRBV28; d_call: .; cdr3_aa: CASSLSPQGYGYTF; cdr3_nt: TGTGCCAGCAGTTTATCACCCCAGGGATATGGCTACACCTTC
clone_size: few; j_call: TRBJ2-5; v_call: TRBV20-1; d_call: .; cdr3_aa: CSASSLSGQLQETQYF; cdr3_nt: TGCAGTGCTAGCTCCCTTTCAGGACAGCTTCAAGAGACCCAGTACTTC
clone_size: many; j_call: TRBJ2-5; v_call: TRBV12-3/TRBV12-4; d_call: TRBD1; cdr3_aa: CASSPDGQGKTQYF; cdr3_nt: TGTGCCAGCAGCCCTGACGGACAGGGGAAGACCCAGTACTTC
clone_size: .; j_call: TRBJ2-1; v_call: TRBV28; d_call: .; cdr3_aa: CATRDNEQFF; cdr3_nt: TGTGCCACGAGGGACAATGAGCAGTTCTTC
clone_size: many; j_call: TRBJ2-3; v_call: TRBV7-8; d_call: .; cdr3_aa: CASSTRQDWGSRRDTQYF; cdr3_nt: TGTGCCAGCAGCACGAGACAGGATTGGGGGTCACGACGAGATACGCAGTATTTT
clone_size: .; j_call: TRBJ2-5; v_call: TRBV20-1; d_call: .; cdr3_aa: CSASGPQETQYF; cdr3_nt: TGCAGTGCGTCGGGGCCCCAAGAGACCCAGTACTTC
clone_size: few; j_call: TRBJ2-7; v_call: TRBV7-2; d_call: .; cdr3_aa: CASRGLKDEQYF; cdr3_nt: TGTGCCAGCAGGGGCCTCAAGGACGAGCAGTACTTC
clone_size: few; j_call: TRBJ2-7; v_call: TRBV4-1; d_call: TRBD1; cdr3_aa: CASSRQLGTEAYEQYF; cdr3_nt: TGCGCCAGCAGCCGACAACTCGGGACAGAAGCCTACGAGCAGTACTTC
clone_size: .; j_call: TRBJ2-3; v_call: TRBV7-9; d_call: .; cdr3_aa: CASSLAHGDTQYF; cdr3_nt: TGTGCCAGCAGCTTAGCACACGGAGATACGCAGTATTTT
clone_size: .; j_call: TRBJ2-7; v_call: TRBV18; d_call: .; cdr3_aa: CASSPLTDSYEQYF; cdr3_nt: TGTGCCAGCTCACCGTTGACCGATTCCTACGAGCAGTACTTC
clone_size: .; j_call: TRBJ1-3; v_call: TRBV5-6; d_call: TRBD1; cdr3_aa: CASSSRTGGSAGNTIYF; cdr3_nt: TGTGCCAGCAGCTCCCGGACAGGAGGGTCAGCTGGAAACACCATATATTTT
clone_size: many; j_call: TRBJ1-6; v_call: TRBV18; d_call: .; cdr3_aa: CASSLEDQAPLHF; cdr3_nt: TGTGCCAGCTCACTGGAGGACCAGGCACCCCTCCACTTT
clone_size: few; j_call: TRBJ1-1; v_call: TRBV5-1; d_call: .; cdr3_aa: CASSVGSGAQNTEAFF; cdr3_nt: TGCGCCAGCAGCGTGGGCTCGGGGGCACAGAACACTGAAGCTTTCTTT
clone_size: few; j_call: TRBJ2-1; v_call: TRBV11-1; d_call: .; cdr3_aa: CASSFRGDEQFF; cdr3_nt: TGTGCCAGCAGCTTCCGGGGCGATGAGCAGTTCTTC
clone_size: many; j_call: TRBJ2-7; v_call: TRBV4-1; d_call: .; cdr3_aa: CASSQDGRPANEQYF; cdr3_nt: TGCGCCAGCAGCCAAGACGGGCGACCCGCGAACGAGCAGTACTTC
clone_size: many; j_call: TRBJ1-2; v_call: TRBV19; d_call: .; cdr3_aa: CASSIVGGYTF; cdr3_nt: TGTGCCAGTAGTATTGTTGGGGGCTACACCTTC
clone_size: few; j_call: TRBJ2-2; v_call: TRBV10-3; d_call: .; cdr3_aa: CAIRGSGNTGELFF; cdr3_nt: TGTGCCATCAGGGGTAGCGGGAACACCGGGGAGCTGTTTTTT
clone_size: once; j_call: TRBJ2-7; v_call: TRBV9; d_call: TRBD2; cdr3_aa: CASSVGVAGGEEQYF; cdr3_nt: TGTGCCAGCAGCGTAGGAGTAGCGGGAGGGGAAGAGCAGTACTTC
clone_size: .; j_call: TRBJ2-1; v_call: TRBV10-3; d_call: TRBD1; cdr3_aa: CAIRGQGAYNEQFF; cdr3_nt: TGTGCCATCAGGGGACAGGGGGCCTACAATGAGCAGTTCTTC
clone_size: few; j_call: TRBJ2-3; v_call: TRBV10-3; d_call: .; cdr3_aa: CAISESADTQYF; cdr3_nt: TGTGCCATCAGTGAGTCGGCAGATACGCAGTATTTT
clone_size: .; j_call: TRBJ1-1; v_call: TRBV12-3/TRBV12-4; d_call: .; cdr3_aa: CASNSPENTEAFF; cdr3_nt: TGTGCCAGCAACTCCCCGGAGAACACTGAAGCTTTCTTT
clone_size: many; j_call: TRBJ1-6; v_call: TRBV7-2; d_call: TRBD1; cdr3_aa: CASSPRQGYNSPLHF; cdr3_nt: TGTGCCAGCAGCCCTAGACAGGGTTATAATTCACCCCTCCACTTT
clone_size: .; j_call: TRBJ2-2; v_call: TRBV6-2/TRBV6-3; d_call: .; cdr3_aa: CASSYGGLHTGELFF; cdr3_nt: TGTGCCAGCAGTTATGGGGGACTCCACACCGGGGAGCTGTTTTTT
clone_size: .; j_call: TRBJ2-7; v_call: TRBV6-5; d_call: .; cdr3_aa: CASPTGSTSYEQYF; cdr3_nt: TGTGCCAGCCCGACGGGGAGTACGTCCTACGAGCAGTACTTC
clone_size: many; j_call: TRBJ2-7; v_call: TRBV5-6; d_call: .; cdr3_aa: CATPGPPYEQYF; cdr3_nt: TGTGCCACCCCGGGTCCTCCCTACGAGCAGTACTTC
clone_size: .; j_call: TRBJ2-7; v_call: TRBV13; d_call: TRBD1; cdr3_aa: CASSYVRPGGPYEQYF; cdr3_nt: TGTGCCAGCAGCTACGTTCGGCCAGGGGGTCCCTACGAGCAGTACTTC
clone_size: .; j_call: TRBJ2-3; v_call: TRBV6-5; d_call: TRBD2; cdr3_aa: CASSVLAVEDTQYF; cdr3_nt: TGTGCCAGCAGTGTACTAGCGGTTGAAGATACGCAGTATTTT
clone_size: .; j_call: TRBJ2-6; v_call: TRBV5-1; d_call: .; cdr3_aa: CASSGQGPYSGANVLTF; cdr3_nt: TGCGCCAGCAGTGGGCAGGGGCCTTACTCTGGGGCCAACGTCCTGACTTTC
clone_size: many; j_call: TRBJ1-4; v_call: TRBV12-3/TRBV12-4; d_call: .; cdr3_aa: CASSRTTLKTEKLFF; cdr3_nt: TGTGCCAGCAGCCGAACGACACTCAAGACCGAAAAACTGTTTTTT
clone_size: few; j_call: TRBJ2-3; v_call: TRBV20-1; d_call: TRBD2; cdr3_aa: CSARARLAYYTQYF; cdr3_nt: TGCAGTGCTAGAGCCCGACTAGCGTATTATACGCAGTATTTT
clone_size: few; j_call: TRBJ1-1; v_call: TRBV10-1; d_call: .; cdr3_aa: CASSESAGGTEAFF; cdr3_nt: TGCGCCAGCAGTGAGTCGGCTGGCGGTACTGAAGCTTTCTTT